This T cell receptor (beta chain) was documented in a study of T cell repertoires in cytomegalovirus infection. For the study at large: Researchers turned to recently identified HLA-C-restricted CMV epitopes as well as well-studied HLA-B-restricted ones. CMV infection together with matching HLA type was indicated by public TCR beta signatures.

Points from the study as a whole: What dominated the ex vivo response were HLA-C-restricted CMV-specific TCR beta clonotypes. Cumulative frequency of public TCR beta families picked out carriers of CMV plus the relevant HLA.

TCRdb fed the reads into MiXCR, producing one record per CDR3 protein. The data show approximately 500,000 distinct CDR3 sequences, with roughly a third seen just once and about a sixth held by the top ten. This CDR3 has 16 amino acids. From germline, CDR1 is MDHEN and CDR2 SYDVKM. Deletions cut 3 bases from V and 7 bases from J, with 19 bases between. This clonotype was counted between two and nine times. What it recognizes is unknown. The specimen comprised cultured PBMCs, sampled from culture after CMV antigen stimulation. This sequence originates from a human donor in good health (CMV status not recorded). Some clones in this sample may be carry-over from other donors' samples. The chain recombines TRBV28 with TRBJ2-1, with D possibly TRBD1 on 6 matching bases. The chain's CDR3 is CASSFNPGTRGNEQFF. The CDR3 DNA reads TGTGCCAGCAGTTTCAACCCCGGGACAAGGGGAAATGAGCAGTTCTTC.